This entry lists 15 T cell receptor beta chains sequenced from one sample in a study of blood T cell repertoires in COVID-19. The table came from immunoSEQ multiplex PCR; TCRdb's copy has only in-frame clones and leaves some out. The profile shows 250,000 to 300,000 clones, roughly 90% of them singletons. Input material: peripheral blood. The receptors here all came from a woman aged 25 to 39 with COVID-19, enrolled during active disease.

The chain recombines TRBV5-1 with TRBJ2-6, with 7 bases aligning to TRBD1. V was pared by 4 bases and J by 0 bases, with 13 bases of the junction left unmatched. This CDR3 comprises 19 residues. Germline CDR1 reads SGHRS; CDR2 reads YFSETQ. The CDR3 nucleotides read TGCGCCAGCAGCCCCCTGCCGACAGGGCTCAGCTCTGGGGCCAACGTCCTGACTTTC. It codes for CASSPLPTGLSSGANVLTF.

In its sample, this clone was seen once. The chain uses TRBV27 and TRBJ1-1; tentatively, D is TRBD1 (6 bases). Germline-derived CDR1 and CDR2 are MNHEY and SMNVEV (reference sequence). The CDR3 consists of 14 residues. V was trimmed by 5 bases and J by 6 bases, leaving 16 bases between them. This CDR3 reads CASSVTGYVAEAFF. The CDR3 DNA reads TGTGCCAGCAGTGTGACAGGTTATGTCGCTGAAGCTTTCTTT.

The rearrangement joins TRBV24-1 to TRBJ1-6; D may be TRBD1 (5 bases). Germline V gene sequence: CDR1 KGHDR, CDR2 SFDVKD. V lost 4 bases and J 12 bases, leaving 9 bases between the germline ends. There are 12 residues in the CDR3. The CDR3 sequence: CATSDLGGPLHF. CDR3 in DNA: TGTGCCACCAGTGACCTCGGGGGACCCCTCCACTTT.

The J gene is TRBJ1-1, the V gene TRBV7-2; 7 bases map to TRBD1. J lost 2 bases, V lost 5 bases, and 11 bases had no gene match. The CDR3 contains 16 residues. Germline CDR1 reads SGHTA; CDR2 reads FQGNSA. The CDR3 sequence is CASSVTGTAINTEAFF. The CDR3 coding sequence is TGTGCCAGCAGCGTCACCGGGACAGCAATTAACACTGAAGCTTTCTTT.

V usage is TRBV27 and J usage is TRBJ1-2; 7 bases align to TRBD1. V gave up 1 base and J gave up 5 bases; unmatched junction bases: 7. CDR1 and CDR2 from the germline V gene are MNHEY and SMNVEV (reference sequence). The CDR3 has 15 amino acids. CDR3 sequence: CASSLYPGTAYGYTF. CDR3 DNA sequence: TGTGCCAGCAGTTTATACCCCGGGACAGCGTATGGCTACACCTTC.

This chain joins TRBV29-1 and TRBJ2-3; possible D gene TRBD1, 5 bases. The CDR3 extends over 15 amino acids. Deletions cut 3 bases from V and 6 bases from J, with 19 bases between. Germline values: CDR1 SQVTM, CDR2 ANQGSEA. The CDR3 sequence: CSVEAAGIGPDTQYF. The CDR3 DNA sequence: TGCAGCGTTGAGGCGGCAGGGATCGGTCCGGATACGCAGTATTTT.

The CDR3 reads CASMLGGGYEQYF. CDR3 nucleotides: TGTGCCAGCATGCTCGGCGGGGGCTACGAGCAGTACTTC. The rearrangement joins TRBV14 to TRBJ2-7, with 7 bases aligning to TRBD2. CDR3 length: 13 residues. Germline V CDR1 and CDR2: SGHDN, FVKESK. V shed 7 bases, J shed 3 bases, and the junction held 6 bases outside the gene matches.

The V call is TRBV4-1, the J call TRBJ1-4, with unresolved D. Deletions cut 0 bases from V and 0 bases from J, with 14 bases between. The CDR3 runs to 18 residues. From germline, CDR1 is MGHRA and CDR2 YSYEKL. CDR3 region: CASSQEGVSGSTNEKLFF. The CDR3, as DNA: TGCGCCAGCAGCCAAGAAGGCGTCTCGGGGTCAACTAATGAAAAACTGTTTTTT.

The J gene is TRBJ2-7, the V gene TRBV5-4; D uncertain. The germline V gene encodes CDR1 SGHNT and CDR2 YYREEE (reference sequence). The CDR3 contains 12 residues. Trimming took off 4 bases at V and 6 bases at J, with 11 bases between the two ends. CDR3 region: CASSTAVGEQYF. The CDR3 bases are TGTGCCAGCAGCACAGCCGTCGGCGAGCAGTACTTC.

This clone occurred once. This rearrangement joins TRBV11-3 to TRBJ2-3, with 8 bases identical to TRBD1. Germline assignment: CDR1 SGHNT and CDR2 YENEEA. The V and J ends lost 3 bases and 11 bases, in that order; junction bases with no gene match: 4. CDR3 length: 12 residues. CDR3 bases: TGTGCCAGCAGCTTCATACAGGGGGAGCAGTATTTT. This translates into CASSFIQGEQYF.

The gene calls are TRBV3-1 (or the pseudogene TRBV3-2) and TRBJ1-1, with a possible D match to TRBD1 (5 bases). The CDR3 runs 15 residues. The ends were cut back, 6 bases at V and 0 bases at J, with 14 bases in the middle. Germline CDR1 reads LGHDT; CDR2 reads YNNKEL (reference sequence). The CDR3 sequence: CASSPAGGLNTEAFF. CDR3 DNA: TGTGCCAGCAGTCCAGCCGGGGGTTTGAACACTGAAGCTTTCTTT.

The DNA for the CDR3 is TGTGCCATCAACGAGGGAGAAAACACTGAAGCTTTCTTT. Protein sequence: CAINEGENTEAFF. The chain joins TRBV10-3 to TRBJ1-1; no firm D call. The germline V gene encodes CDR1 ENHRY and CDR2 SYGVKD. V was cut by 7 bases and J by 2 bases, with 11 bases left in between. The CDR3 contains 13 residues.

A single count supports this clone. This chain joins TRBV5-4 and TRBJ2-7; D may be TRBD1 (5 bases). Germline-derived CDR1 and CDR2 are SGHNT and YYREEE (reference sequence). The ends were cut back, 1 base at V and 8 bases at J, with 13 bases in the middle. There are 13 residues in the CDR3. The DNA of the CDR3 is TGTGCCAGCAGCTTGTGGTACGCAGGGCAGCAGTACTTC. Translated: CASSLWYAGQQYF.

In the case of this clone: Other DNA sequences in the sample encode the same CDR3. V and J are TRBV5-4 and TRBJ2-7; 9 bases agree with TRBD2. The length of the CDR3 is 14 residues. Germline V gene lookup returns CDR1 SGHNT and CDR2 YYREEE (reference sequence). V trimming: 4 bases; J trimming: 4 bases; junction bases outside the gene matches: 6. Here the CDR3 reads CASSPGLAPYEQYF. The CDR3 DNA is TGTGCCAGCAGCCCGGGACTAGCTCCTTACGAGCAGTACTTC.

The chain combines TRBV5-8 with TRBJ2-1; the match to TRBD2 covers 10 bases. The CDR3 spans 17 residues. Germline V gene data show CDR1 as SGHTS and CDR2 as YDEGEE. The V gene end was trimmed by 0 bases and the J gene end by 2 bases; junction bases not matched to a gene: 5. CDR3 nucleotide sequence: TGTGCCAGCAGCTTGGCCTATAGCGGGGGGCCCTACAATGAGCAGTTCTTC. Translated, it gives CASSLAYSGGPYNEQFF. Together with reference TRBV5-8 and TRBJ2-1, the CDR3 gives the full variable domain: EAGVTQSPTHLIKTRGQQATLRCSPISGHTSVYWYQQALGLGLQFLLWYDEGEERNRGNFPPRFSGRQFPNYSSELNVNALELEDSALYLCASSLAYSGGPYNEQFFGPGTRLTVL.